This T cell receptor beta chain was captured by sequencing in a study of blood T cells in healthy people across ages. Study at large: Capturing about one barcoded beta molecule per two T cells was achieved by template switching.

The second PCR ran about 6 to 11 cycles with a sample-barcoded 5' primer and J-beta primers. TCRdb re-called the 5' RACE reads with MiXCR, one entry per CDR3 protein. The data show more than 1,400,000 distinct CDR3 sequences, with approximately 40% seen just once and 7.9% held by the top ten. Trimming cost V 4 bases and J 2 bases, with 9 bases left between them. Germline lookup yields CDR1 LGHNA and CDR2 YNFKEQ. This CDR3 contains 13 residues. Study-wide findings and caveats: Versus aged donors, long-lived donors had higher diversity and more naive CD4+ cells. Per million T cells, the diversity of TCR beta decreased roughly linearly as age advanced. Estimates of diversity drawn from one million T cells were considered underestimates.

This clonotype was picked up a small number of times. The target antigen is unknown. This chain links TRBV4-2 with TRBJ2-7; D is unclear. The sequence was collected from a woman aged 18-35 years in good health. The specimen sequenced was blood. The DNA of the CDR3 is TGTGCCAGCAGCCCAGACTGGCCCTACGAGCAGTACTTC. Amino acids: CASSPDWPYEQYF.